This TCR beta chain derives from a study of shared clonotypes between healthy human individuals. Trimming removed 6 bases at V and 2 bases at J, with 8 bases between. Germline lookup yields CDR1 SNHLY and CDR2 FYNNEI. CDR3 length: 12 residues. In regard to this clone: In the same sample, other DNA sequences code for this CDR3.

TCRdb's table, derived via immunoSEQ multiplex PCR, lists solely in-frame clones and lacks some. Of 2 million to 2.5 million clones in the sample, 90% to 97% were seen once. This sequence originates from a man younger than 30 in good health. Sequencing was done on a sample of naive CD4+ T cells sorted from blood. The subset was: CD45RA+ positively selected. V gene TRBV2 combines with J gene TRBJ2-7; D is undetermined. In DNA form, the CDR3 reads TGTGCCAGCAGAACAGAGACCTACGAGCAGTACTTC. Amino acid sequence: CASRTETYEQYF.